The 15 T cell receptor beta chains below come from one sample, sequenced in a study of T cell responses to AZD1222 COVID-19 vaccine. The table came from immunoSEQ multiplex PCR; TCRdb's copy has only in-frame clones and leaves some out. The sample consists of over 150,000 clones, more than 75% of them appearing once. The sequences come from peripheral blood, collected 28 days after the second AZD1222 dose. Every receptor here comes from an adult who received the AZD1222 COVID-19 vaccine.

As DNA, the CDR3 is TGTGCCAGCAGTACCCGGGGCGGCGAGGGTGGACCCCTCCACTTT. Translating gives CASSTRGGEGGPLHF. The genes are TRBV6-6 and TRBJ1-6; maybe TRBD1 (5 bases). The CDR3 runs 15 residues. Trimming pared 5 bases from V and 12 bases from J, leaving 20 bases between. Germline-derived CDR1 and CDR2 are MNHNY and SVGAGI (reference sequence).

This chain joins TRBV29-1 and TRBJ2-3; no clear D. The V end lost 8 bases, the J end lost 2 bases, and 5 bases lay between the germline ends. Germline CDR1 and CDR2: SQVTM and ANQGSEA. This CDR3 has 10 amino acids. CDR3 amino acids: CSTNTDTQYF. As DNA, the CDR3 is TGCAGCACTAACACAGATACGCAGTATTTT.

V and J are TRBV7-2 and TRBJ1-5; D is undetermined. Per germline, CDR1 SGHTA and CDR2 FQGNSA. This CDR3 is built from 15 residues. Trimming left V 5 bases short and J 0 bases short, with 11 bases between. This chain's CDR3 is CASSRGLSSNQPQHF. CDR3 sequence (DNA): TGTGCCAGCAGCCGCGGACTTTCTAGCAATCAGCCCCAGCATTTT.

The rearrangement links TRBV7-8 to TRBJ2-2, with 7 positions matching TRBD2. This CDR3 has 14 residues. V lost 1 base, J lost 8 bases, and 4 bases stayed unmatched. Germline CDR1 and CDR2: SGHVS and FQNEAQ. The CDR3 protein is CASSLVRTRGELFF. CDR3 nucleotides: TGTGCCAGCAGCTTAGTACGGACTAGAGGGGAGCTGTTTTTT.

The CDR3 reads CASTWGQFNEKLFF. The CDR3 coding sequence is TGTGCCAGCACCTGGGGACAGTTTAATGAAAAACTGTTTTTT. The V call is TRBV11-2, the J call TRBJ1-4, with 7 bases that match TRBD1. This CDR3 has 14 residues. The germline CDR1 and CDR2 sequences are SGHAT and FQNNGV. V gave up 7 bases and J gave up 4 bases; unmatched junction bases: 6.

CDR3: CSVNPPSGPYGYTF. The CDR3 DNA is TGCAGCGTGAACCCCCCTAGTGGTCCCTATGGCTACACCTTC. The J gene is TRBJ1-2, the V gene TRBV29-1; D unclear. This CDR3 is built from 14 residues. The V gene lost 6 bases and the J gene lost 4 bases, with 18 bases spanning the gap. Germline-derived CDR1 and CDR2 are SQVTM and ANQGSEA.

The J gene is TRBJ1-3, the V gene TRBV14, with 12 bases lining up with TRBD1. The CDR3 totals 19 residues. Germline CDR1 is SGHDN and CDR2 is FVKESK. Unmatched junction bases numbered 12, after V lost 4 bases and J lost 2 bases. CDR3 coding DNA: TGTGCCAGCAGCCGGTCCGGGACAGGGGGCAGATTGGCTGGAAACACCATATATTTT. As protein: CASSRSGTGGRLAGNTIYF.

This sequence joins TRBV3-1 (or the pseudogene TRBV3-2) and TRBJ2-2; D is ambiguous. The CDR3 has 14 residues. Germline loops: CDR1 LGHDT, CDR2 YNNKEL (reference sequence). Trimming cost V 1 base and J 2 bases, with 5 bases left between them. As DNA, the CDR3 is TGTGCCAGCAGCCAAGGTCTCAACACCGGGGAGCTGTTTTTT. This encodes CASSQGLNTGELFF.

This CDR3 is CASSEGTNNEQFF. As DNA, the CDR3 is TGTGCCAGCAGCGAGGGGACGAACAATGAGCAGTTCTTC. The gene calls are TRBV9 and TRBJ2-1, with D perhaps being TRBD1 or TRBD2 (5 bases each). CDR3 length: 13 amino acids. Trimming cost V 3 bases and J 5 bases, with 9 bases left between them. CDR1 is SGDLS, CDR2 YYNGEE, per germline.

The rearrangement joins TRBV30 to TRBJ2-5; no definite D call. Germline V gene data show CDR1 as GTSNPN and CDR2 as SVGIG (reference sequence). The CDR3 is 11 residues long. Trimming took 6 bases from V and 5 from J, leaving 10 bases between them. The CDR3 is CACTKSETQYF. CDR3 sequence (DNA): TGTGCCTGCACTAAGTCGGAGACCCAGTACTTC.

This sequence joins TRBV4-1 and TRBJ1-2, with D possibly matching TRBD1 (6 bases). This CDR3 comprises 16 residues. Germline V gene lookup returns CDR1 MGHRA and CDR2 YSYEKL. The V end was cut by 4 bases, the J end by 6 bases, with 21 bases between. The CDR3 bases are TGCGCCAGCAGCCCCCGGGACACCTTAAACGGGAATGGCTACACCTTC. It codes for CASSPRDTLNGNGYTF.

The chain has TRBV29-1 and TRBJ1-2; 7 bases align to TRBD1. This CDR3 contains 15 residues. Losses at the gene ends were 0 bases for V and 2 bases for J; bases not matched to a gene: 6. Germline V gene sequence: CDR1 SQVTM, CDR2 ANQGSEA. In DNA form, the CDR3 reads TGCAGCGTTGAAGAAAGACAGGGAGCGAACTATGGCTACACCTTC. This sequence encodes CSVEERQGANYGYTF.

V usage is TRBV13 and J usage is TRBJ2-5; the match to TRBD1 covers 7 bases. The J segment lost 2 bases and the V segment lost 4 bases, leaving 4 bases of the junction unmatched. The length of the CDR3 is 14 residues. Germline CDR1 reads PRHDT; CDR2 reads FYEKMQ (reference sequence). CDR3 in DNA: TGTGCCAGCAGCTCTTGGGACAGTCAAGAGACCCAGTACTTC. It specifies CASSSWDSQETQYF.

Here the CDR3 reads CASSQSGVYGYTF. For the CDR3, the DNA is TGTGCCAGCAGCCAATCAGGAGTCTATGGCTACACCTTC. The gene calls are TRBV16 and TRBJ1-2; D gene uncertain. V gave up 0 bases and J gave up 4 bases, with 6 bases separating them. Germline V gene sequence: CDR1 KGHSY, CDR2 FQNENV. This CDR3 has 13 amino acids.

V and J are TRBV7-3 and TRBJ2-5, with TRBD2 matching 7 bases. Losses at the gene ends were 5 bases for V and 1 base for J; bases not matched to a gene: 7. Germline V gene data show CDR1 as SGHTA and CDR2 as FQGTGA. This CDR3 region has 15 residues. The CDR3, as DNA: TGTGCCAGCAGCCGGGGACTATCTATCCAAGAGACCCAGTACTTC. Protein: CASSRGLSIQETQYF.